This paragraph reports one T cell receptor beta chain. The data belong to a study of control samples from healthy donors and cancer patients. Germline CDR1 SGHAT, CDR2 FQNNGV. This CDR3 comprises 12 residues. V shed 3 bases and J shed 10 bases, with 10 bases lying between them. The repertoire was sequenced with immunoSEQ multiplex PCR; TCRdb's copy has only in-frame clones and lacks some. This sample has about 100,000 clones, with 80% to 90% found just once. The sequenced sample consisted of blood. The origin of this receptor is a man between 25 and 39 years old in good health. This chain joins TRBV11-2 and TRBJ2-1; D not certain. The CDR3 spells CASSFKLTEQFF. The CDR3 DNA reads TGTGCCAGCAGCTTCAAGTTGACAGAGCAGTTCTTC.